This TCR beta chain was recovered during a study of blood T cell repertoires in COVID-19. Study background: The United States, Italy and Spain supplied acute and convalescent COVID-19 samples. T cells, B-cell-depleted T cells, or PBMCs supplied cDNA or gDNA.

Looked up from germline, CDR1 is LNHDA and CDR2 is SQIVND (reference sequence). This CDR3 contains 13 residues. The V and J ends lost 5 bases and 7 bases respectively, with 14 bases between them. Participants spanned ages roughly 18 to 95 years and resided in around 25 US areas. Original processing methods: From reference gene primer amplification, estimates of nucleated cell counts were derived. The assay was immunoSEQ multiplex PCR, and TCRdb's table has in-frame clones only and misses some. That table supplies the V and J calls and clone size; D and trimming were determined from the DNA. The table has 200,000 or so clones, about 87% seen once.

The V gene is TRBV19, the J gene TRBJ1-1, with D maybe TRBD1 (6 bases). The sample consisted of PBMCs or T cells enriched from blood (not recorded which). The receptor's source is a woman younger than 45 who had recovered from COVID-19. Here the CDR3 reads CASSEQGALEAFF. CDR3 nucleotide sequence: TGTGCCAGTAGTGAACAGGGTGCTCTTGAAGCTTTCTTT.